Listed below are T cell receptor beta chains from one sample, sequenced in a study of identical twins. TCRdb recomputed calls from the 5' RACE reads with MiXCR, one row per CDR3 protein. The data hold under 450,000 distinct CDR3 sequences, with approximately 17% observed a single time. The sample taken for sequencing was naive T cells sorted from blood. The source is a man aged 45-65 years in good health. Both conserved end residues are part of each CDR3. Fields, in order: V gene, J gene, CDR3 protein.

>TRBV4-3|TRBJ1-1
CASSQDLGRSEAFF
>TRBV19|TRBJ2-2
CASSIDSGTGELFF
>TRBV27|TRBJ1-1
CASSPIPGGSYDTEAFF
>TRBV5-1|TRBJ1-1
CASRGQGNGNTEAFF
>TRBV11-2|TRBJ2-7
CASSLRQQGGYEQYF
>TRBV7-2|TRBJ2-1
CASSWTSGVNEQFF
>TRBV20-1|TRBJ1-4
CSARPKTAKNEKLFF
>TRBV11-2|TRBJ2-7
CASTSSVDEQYF
>TRBV6-2/TRBV6-3|TRBJ1-6
CASSYSGGTSPLHF
>TRBV18|TRBJ1-2
CASARQENYGYTF
>TRBV20-1|TRBJ2-1
CSAGVGTEYNEQFF
>TRBV20-1|TRBJ2-7
CSARPRDRGPYEQYF
>TRBV5-1|TRBJ2-5
CASSVLGQETQYF
>TRBV2|TRBJ2-1
CASIAGAQFF
>TRBV29-1|TRBJ2-1
CSVDSWGYNEQFF
>TRBV6-1|TRBJ1-2
CASSSQGLHGYTF
>TRBV4-1|TRBJ2-7
CASSRNQGDYEQYF
>TRBV15|TRBJ2-5
CATSRRQGSQETQYF
>TRBV20-1|TRBJ1-6
CSAGTGASYNSPLHF
>TRBV5-1|TRBJ2-3
CASSHNRDTDTQYF
>TRBV12-5|TRBJ2-1
CASGLIRNEQFF
>TRBV5-1|TRBJ2-1
CASSLGGGTITYNEQFF
>TRBV7-2|TRBJ2-1
CASSGLAGYNEQFF
>TRBV6-1|TRBJ1-1
CASSLGRPTPEAFF
>TRBV7-2|TRBJ2-7
CASSLVWSGGYEQYF
>TRBV29-1|TRBJ1-3
CSVVVGAGNTIYF
>TRBV5-5|TRBJ2-1
CASSFLAAGNEQFF
>TRBV28|TRBJ1-5
CASRLGGQPQHF
>TRBV27|TRBJ1-4
CASSSLDRGRDEKLFF
>TRBV7-9|TRBJ1-4
CASSSNLEEKLFF
>TRBV24-1|TRBJ2-1
CATSRPGVSGEQFF
>TRBV27|TRBJ2-7
CASRRGSGGPGREQYF
>TRBV9|TRBJ2-1
CASSVSGGSGVNEQFF
>TRBV4-3|TRBJ2-7
CASSQRPGQGLSYEQYF
>TRBV2|TRBJ2-7
CASKGTTVSPYEQYF
>TRBV5-5|TRBJ2-2
CASSFRRTGYNTGELFF
>TRBV12-3/TRBV12-4|TRBJ2-7
CASSRAGGPGEQYF
>TRBV4-2|TRBJ2-7
CASSQEQGANEQYF
>TRBV12-3/TRBV12-4|TRBJ2-7
CASSPLGAFEQYF
>TRBV7-9|TRBJ2-1
CASSRLASSYNEQFF
>TRBV12-5|TRBJ2-7
CASGLDLGLGSPGEQYF